Presented here are 15 T cell receptor beta chains from one specimen sequenced in a study of immune cell composition in non-small cell lung cancer. This table comes from immunoSEQ multiplex PCR, and its TCRdb copy is limited to in-frame clones, with some not included. Seen here are thousands of clones, about 81% observed once, and the top ten hold less than 50%. The sequenced sample was lung tumor tissue. These receptors were collected from a human donor with non-small cell lung cancer.

The chain recombines TRBV27 with TRBJ1-1, with 11 bases matching TRBD1. V shed 4 bases and J 6 bases; nucleotides not matched to a gene: 10. The CDR3 is made up of 16 amino acids. CDR1 and CDR2 (germline): MNHEY, SMNVEV (reference sequence). As DNA, the CDR3 is TGTGCCAGCAGTTGGGGGGGACAGGGGGATTTGGCTGAAGCTTTCTTT. Amino acids: CASSWGGQGDLAEAFF.

V is TRBV7-2 and J is TRBJ2-7; 9 bases line up with TRBD1. After removal of 6 bases from V and 0 bases from J, the junction contained 6 bases not matched to a gene. The CDR3 consists of 15 residues. CDR1 and CDR2 (germline): SGHTA, FQGNSA. Here the CDR3 DNA reads TGTGCCAGCAGTTCGACAGGGGGGTCCTCCTACGAGCAGTACTTC. The encoded protein is CASSSTGGSSYEQYF.

J is TRBJ2-1 and V is TRBV2, with 8 bases lining up with TRBD1. V gave up 8 bases and J gave up 3 bases; unmatched junction bases: 3. The CDR3 is made up of 13 amino acids. CDR1 is SNHLY, CDR2 FYNNEI, per germline. CDR3 DNA: TGTGCCAGCGGGGGACAGGACTACAATGAGCAGTTCTTC. It specifies CASGGQDYNEQFF.

This chain's CDR3 is CASRLEGGLITEAFF. CDR3 in DNA: TGTGCCAGCAGGTTGGAAGGGGGCTTGATCACTGAAGCTTTCTTT. The chain couples TRBV6-5 to TRBJ1-1; TRBD1 matches at 7 bases. V lost 6 bases to trimming and J lost 4 bases; unmatched junction nucleotides: 11. The CDR3 is 15 amino acids. Germline V gene data show CDR1 as MNHEY and CDR2 as SVGAGI.

J is TRBJ1-5 and V is TRBV11-2, with 8 bases that match TRBD1. Germline-derived CDR1 and CDR2 are SGHAT and FQNNGV. The CDR3 is 15 residues long. V trimming: 1 base; J trimming: 7 bases; junction bases outside the gene matches: 6. Here the CDR3 reads CASSLGSGGGQPQHF. The CDR3 region has the DNA TGTGCCAGCAGCTTAGGGTCAGGGGGCGGACAGCCCCAGCATTTT.

This clone is a singleton in its sample. V usage is TRBV5-1 and J usage is TRBJ2-1; 8 nucleotides agree with TRBD2. Germline CDR1 reads SGHRS; CDR2 reads YFSETQ. With V trimmed by 3 bases and J by 7 bases, 12 bases remained unmatched. CDR3 length equals 16 residues. CDR3 coding DNA: TGCGCCAGCAGCTCGTACCAGACTAGCGTCACTAATGAGCAGTTCTTC. The encoded protein is CASSSYQTSVTNEQFF.

The chain uses TRBV4-1 and TRBJ1-2; D is unclear. Per the germline V gene, CDR1 is MGHRA and CDR2 is YSYEKL. The V end lost 4 bases, the J end lost 1 base, and 13 bases lay between the germline ends. This CDR3 is built from 15 residues. Written as DNA, the CDR3 is TGCGCCAGCAGCCCCTGGGCGGGAGATAACTATGGCTACACCTTC. Translating it yields CASSPWAGDNYGYTF.

This clone was recorded only once. This chain links TRBV5-5 with TRBJ2-7; D not certain. The germline V and J ends were trimmed by 0 bases and 0 bases, with 7 bases remaining between them. CDR1 and CDR2 from the germline V gene are SGHKS and YYEKEE (reference sequence). The CDR3 length is 14 residues. The CDR3, as DNA: TGTGCCAGCAGCTTGGACTGGTCCTCCTACGAGCAGTACTTC. Amino acid sequence: CASSLDWSSYEQYF.

V gene TRBV2 combines with J gene TRBJ2-1; tentative D call: TRBD1 (6 bases). The CDR3 extends over 17 amino acids. Trimming left V 6 bases short and J 0 bases short, with 18 bases between. Per germline, CDR1 SNHLY and CDR2 FYNNEI. This CDR3 is CASRGQYAVSSYNEQFF. For the CDR3, the DNA is TGTGCCAGCAGGGGACAATATGCCGTAAGCTCCTACAATGAGCAGTTCTTC.

The V gene is TRBV7-8, the J gene TRBJ1-1; D unresolved. CDR3 length equals 13 residues. Trimming stripped 2 bases from V and 11 bases from J, with 15 bases between. Germline CDR1 is SGHVS and CDR2 is FQNEAQ. CDR3 protein: CASSLRNGVEAFF. The CDR3 bases are TGTGCCAGCAGCTTACGAAACGGGGTGGAGGCTTTCTTT.

As regards this clone: The junction departs from germline at one end; a sequencing error may be responsible. This chain links TRBV4-1 with TRBJ2-3, with D unclear. Per germline, CDR1 MGHRA and CDR2 YSYEKL. CDR3 length: 15 amino acids. CDR3 region: CASTQYTASTDTQYF. The CDR3 DNA follows: TGCGCCAGCACCCAATACACCGCTAGCACAGATACGCAGTATTTT.

This clone was found a few times. The chain links TRBV28 to TRBJ1-5, with D possibly TRBD1 on 6 matching bases. Trimming stripped 5 bases from V and 2 bases from J, with 19 bases between. Germline V CDR1 and CDR2: MDHEN, SYDVKM. There are 17 residues in the CDR3. For the CDR3, the DNA is TGTGCCAGCAGTCGCGACGTCGGGGGGCGAGGCAATCAGCCCCAGCATTTT. Amino acids: CASSRDVGGRGNQPQHF.

The chain is built from TRBV5-4 and TRBJ2-5; 11 bases are a match to TRBD2. From germline, CDR1 is SGHNT and CDR2 YYREEE (reference sequence). Losses at the gene ends were 3 bases for V and 2 bases for J; bases not matched to a gene: 3. The CDR3 is made up of 15 amino acids. The CDR3 DNA follows: TGTGCCAGCAGCTGGGGGACTAGCGGACAAGAGACCCAGTACTTC. It yields the protein CASSWGTSGQETQYF.

The rearrangement links TRBV6-6 to TRBJ1-2, with D perhaps TRBD1 (5 bases). V dropped 8 bases and J dropped 6 bases, with 16 bases sitting between them. Germline V gives CDR1 MNHNY, CDR2 SVGAGI (reference sequence). The CDR3 covers 13 residues. CDR3: CASVPLRGDGYTF. The DNA of the CDR3 is TGTGCCAGCGTACCACTCCGGGGGGATGGCTACACCTTC.

The J gene is TRBJ2-5, the V gene TRBV7-2; D might be TRBD1 (6 bases). CDR3 size: 14 residues. CDR1 is SGHTA and CDR2 is FQGNSA in the germline V gene. Trimming removed 3 bases at V and 5 bases at J, with 13 bases between. The CDR3 is CASSLQGWGETQYF. The CDR3 coding sequence is TGTGCCAGCAGCTTGCAGGGGTGGGGGGAGACCCAGTACTTC.